This record looks at one TCR beta chain sequence and its context. The antigen is undetermined. These data are taken from a study of cytomegalovirus exposure and HLA in healthy donors. Study-level background: Out of about 190 million T cells, an earlier analysis found more than 95 million unique TCR beta sequences in total. Study-wide findings and caveats: CMV serostatus was the sole immune exposure data available. Both high specificity and high sensitivity reportedly marked the classifier's diagnosis of cytomegalovirus status. Analysis performed later showed TCR beta chains linked to HLA being more clonally expanded than equally common others.

Trimming left V 4 bases short and J 2 bases short, with 15 bases between. The CDR3 has 15 amino acids. CDR1 is SGHRS, CDR2 YFSETQ, per germline. Primers: 60 Vbeta forward and 13 Jbeta reverse. The protocol was immunoSEQ multiplex PCR, while the TCRdb copy is restricted to in-frame clones and leaves out a portion. The table records about 170,000 clones, over 70% of them present only once. V and J are TRBV5-1 and TRBJ2-5; a possible D gene is TRBD1 (5 bases). The origin of this receptor is a woman in her thirties in good health and CMV-seropositive. Sequencing was carried out using PBMCs. The CDR3 loop reads CASSDMSGLQETQYF. DNA for the CDR3: TGCGCCAGCAGCGACATGTCAGGGCTTCAAGAGACCCAGTACTTC.